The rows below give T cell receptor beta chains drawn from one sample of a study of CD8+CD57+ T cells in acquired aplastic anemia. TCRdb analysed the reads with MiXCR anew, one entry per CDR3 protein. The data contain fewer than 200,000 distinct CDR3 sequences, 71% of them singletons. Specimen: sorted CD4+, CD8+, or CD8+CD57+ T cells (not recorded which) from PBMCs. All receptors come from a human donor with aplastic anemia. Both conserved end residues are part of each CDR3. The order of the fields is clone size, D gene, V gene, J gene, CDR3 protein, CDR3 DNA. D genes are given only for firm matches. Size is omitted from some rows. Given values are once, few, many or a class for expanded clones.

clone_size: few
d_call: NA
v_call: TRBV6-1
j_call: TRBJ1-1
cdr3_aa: CASSYSDSALEAFF
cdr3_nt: TGTGCCAGCAGTTACTCGGATTCGGCACTTGAAGCTTTCTTT

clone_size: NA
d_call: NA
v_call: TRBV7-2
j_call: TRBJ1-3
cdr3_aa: CASSLDRGRDSGNTIYF
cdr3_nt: TGTGCCAGCAGCTTAGATCGTGGCAGGGACTCTGGAAACACCATATATTTT

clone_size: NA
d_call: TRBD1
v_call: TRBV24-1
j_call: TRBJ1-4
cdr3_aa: CATSQGQGAYQGEKLFF
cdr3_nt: TGTGCCACCAGCCAGGGACAGGGGGCCTATCAGGGTGAAAAACTGTTTTTT

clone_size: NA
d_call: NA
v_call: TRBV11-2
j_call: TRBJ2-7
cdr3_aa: CASAQGIESYEQYF
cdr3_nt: TGTGCCAGTGCCCAGGGGATTGAGTCCTACGAGCAGTACTTC

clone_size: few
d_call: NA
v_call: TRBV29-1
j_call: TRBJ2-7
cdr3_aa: CSVGGGRIYEQYF
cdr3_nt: TGCAGCGTCGGGGGAGGACGGATCTACGAGCAGTACTTC

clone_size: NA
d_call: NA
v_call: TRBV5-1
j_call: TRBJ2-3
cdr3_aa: CASSRALGGTDTQYF
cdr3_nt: TGCGCCAGCAGCCGGGCTCTGGGGGGCACAGATACGCAGTATTTT

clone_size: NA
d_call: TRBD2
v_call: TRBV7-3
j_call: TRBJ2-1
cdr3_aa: CASSLTLGSGRQFF
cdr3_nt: TGTGCCAGCAGCTTAACGTTGGGCAGCGGGAGACAGTTCTTC

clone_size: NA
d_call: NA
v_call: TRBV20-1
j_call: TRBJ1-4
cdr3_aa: CSASGGAVSGGNEKLFF
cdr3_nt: TGCAGTGCTAGTGGCGGGGCGGTATCGGGGGGTAATGAAAAACTGTTTTTT

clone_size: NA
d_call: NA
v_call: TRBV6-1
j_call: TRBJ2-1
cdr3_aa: CASSEIRHEQFF
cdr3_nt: TGTGCCAGCAGTGAAATCAGACACGAGCAGTTCTTC

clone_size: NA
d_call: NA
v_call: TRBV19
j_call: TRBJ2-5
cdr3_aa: CASSMAGETQYF
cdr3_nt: TGTGCCAGTAGTATGGCGGGGGAGACCCAGTACTTC

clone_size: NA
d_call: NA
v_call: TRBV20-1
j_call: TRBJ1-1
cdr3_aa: CSARGARGIGTEAFF
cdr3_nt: TGCAGTGCAAGAGGAGCCAGGGGAATAGGCACTGAAGCTTTCTTT

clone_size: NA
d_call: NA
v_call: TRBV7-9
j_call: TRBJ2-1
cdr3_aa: CASTPRELSSYNEQFF
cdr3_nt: TGTGCCAGCACCCCGCGTGAACTGAGCTCCTACAATGAGCAGTTCTTC

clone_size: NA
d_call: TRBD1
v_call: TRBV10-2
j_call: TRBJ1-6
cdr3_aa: CASSPLRQGLTSPLHF
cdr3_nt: TGCGCCAGCAGTCCTCTCCGACAGGGATTGACTTCACCCCTCCACTTT

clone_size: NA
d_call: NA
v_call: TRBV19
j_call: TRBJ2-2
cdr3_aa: CASKGWELFF
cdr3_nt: TGTGCCTCAAAGGGGTGGGAGCTGTTTTTT

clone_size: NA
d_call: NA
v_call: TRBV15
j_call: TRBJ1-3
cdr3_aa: CATSTHRDKPGNTIYF
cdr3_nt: TGTGCCACCAGCACACACCGGGACAAACCTGGAAACACCATATATTTT

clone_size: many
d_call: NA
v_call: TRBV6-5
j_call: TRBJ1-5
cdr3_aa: CASMGGANQPQHF
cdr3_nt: TGTGCCAGCATGGGAGGCGCCAATCAGCCCCAGCATTTT

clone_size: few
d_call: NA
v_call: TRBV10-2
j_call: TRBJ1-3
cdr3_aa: CASKEQAWGGNTIYF
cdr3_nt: TGCGCCAGCAAAGAACAGGCTTGGGGTGGAAACACCATATATTTT

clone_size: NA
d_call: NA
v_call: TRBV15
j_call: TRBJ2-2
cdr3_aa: CATSTTGTWNTGELFF
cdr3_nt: TGTGCCACCAGCACTACCGGGACTTGGAACACCGGGGAGCTGTTTTTT

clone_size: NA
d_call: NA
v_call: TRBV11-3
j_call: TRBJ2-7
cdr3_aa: CASSQGGYGATYEQYF
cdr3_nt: TGTGCCAGCAGCCAGGGGGGGTACGGGGCCACCTACGAGCAGTACTTC

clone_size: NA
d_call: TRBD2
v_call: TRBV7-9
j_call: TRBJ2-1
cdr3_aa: CASSWSGGGYNEQFF
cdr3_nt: TGTGCCAGCAGCTGGAGCGGGGGGGGGTACAATGAGCAGTTCTTC